This note documents a single T cell receptor (beta chain) sequence. The antigen this receptor binds is unknown. No base qualities exist here, and no much larger clone lies one base off it. Trimming accounts for 7 bases at V and 0 bases at J, while the number of junction bases matched to no gene is 8. The germline V gene encodes CDR1 SNHLY and CDR2 FYNNEI. The CDR3 covers 15 residues, taking in both the cysteine and the phenylalanine. Just the 45-base CDR3 DNA is kept, in frame starting at base 1. The data derive from a study of T cell responses to AZD1222 COVID-19 vaccine (dated by TCRdb to the early 2020s). For the study in its entirety: Because spike-specific TCR depth and breadth did not differ between the two schedules, AZD1222 recipients who got a second dose at roughly 4 weeks were pooled with those who got a second dose at roughly 12 weeks. TCR sequencing covered some 250 trial participants: 200 to 220 given two doses of AZD1222 and approximately 25 given two doses of MenACWY control vaccine. Trial participants were enrolled into age subgroups of 18-55, 56-69 and 70-plus years, which contained about 150, 28 and 57 TCR-sequenced participants, respectively. The paper as a whole reports these results and caveats: Only six AZD1222 recipients were SARS-CoV-2 seropositive at baseline, limiting conclusions about previously exposed vaccinees. In the small 56-69-year group, the increase in depth fell short of significance, most likely because of low power. CD4 TCRs associated with the vaccine covered the entire spike protein, and the dominant responses were in regions 160-218 and 743-854. Because no day 14 peak-response samples were available, the repertoires could be characterized only after the peak T cell response. Participants were mostly white British and included more females than males, and it was suggested by the authors that clonal diversity may have been underestimated. After two AZD1222 doses, spike-specific TCR breadth and depth were significantly higher than at day 0 and than in MenACWY recipients. Epitopes outside the regions mutated in the B.1.351 and B.1.1.7 variants were reportedly recognized by nearly half of the unique spike-specific TCRs.

The CDR3 regions of human TCRbeta chains were analyzed by immunosequencing. In the authors' own workflow: Repertoire TCRs were checked for matches against a reference library of SARS-CoV-2-specific TCRs that had been generated using the MIRA antigen-specificity platform. Breadth meant the fraction of unique TCRs that were SARS-CoV-2-associated, whereas depth meant the fraction of total T cells that were SARS-CoV-2-associated. Using the MIRA data, each spike-specific TCR was assigned both to the spike region to which the TCR was reactive and to a CD4 or CD8 class. Log10-transformed breadth and depth values were compared by one-way ANOVA with Sidak's multiple comparisons tests. TCRdb took this table from immuneACCESS and kept in-frame rearrangements with V and J called. Such tables lack part of the clones; where checked against another copy, unresolved V genes explain under half of the gap, and the rest is unexplained. V and J calls plus clone size are reproduced from that table; the DNA served to infer D and trimming. The table for this sample lists 90,000 to 150,000 clones; roughly 89% of them were counted only once. The ten largest clones capture less than 4.5% of the sample.

Per the publication, the time point label means: baseline before first vaccination. Vaccinee samples came from UK trials COV001 and COV002, including a single-blind randomized controlled phase 2/3 trial of AZD1222 (ChAdOx1 nCoV-19) in healthy adults. Trial participant PBMC samples were collected at day 0 and day 28 after the second dose for TCRbeta chain sequencing. Recombination connected TRBV2 to TRBJ2-7; TRBD1 lines up with 8 middle nucleotides. Sequenced material: peripheral blood, taken on day 0 of AZD1222 vaccination. The source is an adult in good health. This receptor carries the CDR3 CASTATQGGSYEQYF. The sequence in DNA is TGTGCCAGCACCGCGACACAGGGGGGCTCCTACGAGCAGTACTTC. The reference TRBV2 and TRBJ2-7 proteins fill in what lies around the CDR3, so the full variable domain reads EPEVTQTPSHQVTQMGQEVILRCVPISNHLYFYWYRQILGQKVEFLVSFYNNEISEKSEIFDDQFSVERPDGSNFTLKIRSTKLEDSAMYFCASTATQGGSYEQYFGPGTRLTVT.